This TCR beta chain was identified during a study of blood T cell repertoires in COVID-19. Looked up from germline, CDR1 is SGHDT and CDR2 is YYEEEE. V was trimmed by 4 bases and J by 4 bases, leaving 21 bases between them. The CDR3 spans 16 residues. Clones were sequenced by immunoSEQ multiplex PCR, and TCRdb holds only the in-frame ones, with some missing. The sample lists under 200,000 clones, about 88% occurring once. A single count supports this clone. The sequence derives from an elderly woman in a cohort sampled during active or convalescent COVID-19. The V and J genes are TRBV5-6 and TRBJ2-7; D perhaps matches TRBD1 (6 bases). The sequencing sample was made of peripheral blood. The CDR3 DNA is TGTGCCAGCAGCCCGACCCCAGGGGCCGAACTTTACGAGCAGTACGTC. Translated, it gives CASSPTPGAELYEQYV.